These T cell receptor beta chains were read from a single sample in a study of identical twins' blood T cells. One entry per CDR3 protein, called by TCRdb with MiXCR from the 5' RACE reads. Of around 380,000 distinct CDR3 sequences in the sample, roughly 28% were seen once. Sequenced sample: PBMCs. Receptors originate from a woman between 18 and 50 years old in good health. CDR3s include the opening cysteine and the closing phenylalanine or tryptophan. The order of the fields is J gene, clone size, V gene, D gene, CDR3 DNA, CDR3 protein. D genes are given only for firm matches. Expanded clones are given a class, and other clones once, few, many or no size at all.

TRBJ1-6 | . | TRBV6-6 | TRBD1 | TGTGCCAGCAGTTACTCGACAGGGGGCGCCCATAATTCACCCCTCCACTTT | CASSYSTGGAHNSPLHF
TRBJ1-4 | few | TRBV3-1 | . | TGTGCCAGCAGCCAACACCGGGACAATGAAAAACTGTTTTTT | CASSQHRDNEKLFF
TRBJ2-3 | . | TRBV20-1 | . | TGCAGTGCTAGAGGACAGATGGCAGATACGCAGTATTTT | CSARGQMADTQYF
TRBJ2-2 | . | TRBV10-3 | TRBD2 | TGTGCCATCACGGCGGGAGGGATCCACGGGGAGCTGTTTTTT | CAITAGGIHGELFF
TRBJ1-1 | few | TRBV7-8 | TRBD1 | TGTGCCAGCAGTTACAGGGGCCGTAACACTGAAGCTTTCTTT | CASSYRGRNTEAFF
TRBJ1-5 | few | TRBV19 | TRBD1 | TGTGCCAGTACCACCGACAGGGCTAGCAATCAGCCCCAGCATTTT | CASTTDRASNQPQHF
TRBJ1-1 | . | TRBV6-4 | . | TGTGCCAGCAATGAATCCCCTAACACTGAAGCTTTCTTT | CASNESPNTEAFF
TRBJ1-4 | . | TRBV29-1 | TRBD1 | TGCAGCGTGCCCTCGACAGGGCTGGAAGAAAAACTGTTTTTT | CSVPSTGLEEKLFF
TRBJ1-2 | few | TRBV4-3 | TRBD1 | TGCGCCAGCAGCCAAGTGGGACAGAACTATGGCTACACCTTC | CASSQVGQNYGYTF
TRBJ1-1 | once | TRBV7-2 | TRBD1 | TGTGCCAGCAGCTTCCATGTGACAGGGCTCCCAGATTTT | CASSFHVTGLPDF
TRBJ1-3 | . | TRBV7-8 | . | TGTGCCAGCAGCTTAGCGGTAGGAGGCTCTGGAAACACCATATATTTT | CASSLAVGGSGNTIYF
TRBJ2-1 | . | TRBV4-3 | . | TGCGCCAGCAGCCAAAAAGGGGGGAGTGAGCAGTTCTTC | CASSQKGGSEQFF
TRBJ2-1 | . | TRBV5-1 | . | TGCGCCAGCAGCCTCGAGGCCCACAATGAGCAGTTCTTC | CASSLEAHNEQFF
TRBJ2-7 | many | TRBV11-2 | . | TGTGCCAGCAGCTCGACAGGTTTATTCTACGAGCAGTACTTC | CASSSTGLFYEQYF
TRBJ1-2 | . | TRBV7-9 | . | TGTGCCAGCAGTGAGACTAACGGGATTACCCCCTTTGGCTACACCTTC | CASSETNGITPFGYTF
TRBJ2-4 | few | TRBV18 | . | TGCGCCAGCTCACCAGTGGTGGCCAAAAACATTCAGTACTTC | CASSPVVAKNIQYF
TRBJ1-1 | . | TRBV7-9 | . | TGTACCAGCAGCTTAGCCGTAGGGAACACTGAAGCTTTCTTT | CTSSLAVGNTEAFF
TRBJ1-6 | few | TRBV19 | . | TGTGCCAGCGCCTCGACATATAATTCACCCCTCCACTTT | CASASTYNSPLHF
TRBJ1-2 | . | TRBV13 | . | TGTGCCAGCAGCACCCTGGCCGTTAACTATGGCTACACCTTC | CASSTLAVNYGYTF
TRBJ1-5 | . | TRBV5-1 | . | TGCGCCAGCAGCTTGGAGTGGGGTAATCAGCCCCAGCATTTT | CASSLEWGNQPQHF